Listed here is a single T cell receptor (beta chain). The target antigen is unknown. CDR1 SGHNT and CDR2 YYREEE come from the germline V gene (reference sequence). CDR3 length: 15 amino acids. V lost 1 base, J lost 2 bases, and 13 bases lay in between. 13 Jbeta primers and 60 Vbeta primers were used for the PCR. Data came from immunoSEQ multiplex PCR; TCRdb stores just in-frame clones and leaves some out. This table has 110,000 to 150,000 clones, 75% to 80% appearing once. The entry originates in a study of cytomegalovirus exposure and HLA in healthy donors. Study results and caveats: In vitro data verified a few CMV-associated chains as specific for CMV antigens. With DRB1 most and HLA-C fewest, TCR association rates differed between HLA loci in a later analysis. Researchers catalogued approximately 170 TCR beta chains as cytomegalovirus-associated.

V is TRBV5-4 and J is TRBJ2-7; D remains ambiguous. This sequence originates from a male donor in good health and CMV-seronegative. The sample comprised PBMCs. The CDR3 is CASSLSQVPTYEQYF. The CDR3 DNA follows: TGTGCCAGCAGCTTGAGCCAGGTACCTACCTACGAGCAGTACTTC.